This TCR beta chain was profiled in a study of CD8+ T cells in alopecia areata. Turning to the study itself: Treated patients' severity was scored by percentage of affected scalp area. The study's findings and limits: TCRs were shared less clearly across patients than in mice, possibly for HLA-related reasons.

This clone has more than one count but fewer than ten. What it recognizes is unknown. RNA, once extracted, was reverse transcribed into cDNA for use as the sequencing template. Libraries were prepared by immunoSEQ multiplex PCR; TCRdb keeps only in-frame clonotypes and omits some of them. This sample yields about 90,000 clones, of which around 47% are seen a single time; roughly 18% belongs to the top ten. Documented treatment: oral pan-JAK inhibitor, 5-10 mg twice daily. Collected material from alopecia areata patients comprised lesional scalp punch biopsies and peripheral blood. CDR3 size: 13 residues. Germline V gives CDR1 MDHEN, CDR2 SYDVKM. V trimming: 4 bases; J trimming: 6 bases; junction bases outside the gene matches: 2.

The source was CD8+ T cells sorted from blood, collected at week 24, from a patient treated with tofacitinib. The chain recombines TRBV28 with TRBJ2-1; 8 bases fit TRBD1. The origin of this receptor is a human donor with alopecia areata. CDR3 region: CASSSTGGNEQFF. Written as DNA, the CDR3 is TGTGCCAGCAGTTCCACAGGGGGCAATGAGCAGTTCTTC.